What follows are 26 T cell receptor beta chains derived from one specimen sequenced in a study of regulatory T cells in long-lasting Graves disease. With iRepertoire HTBI primers and Arm-PCR of CDR3 regions, TCR beta libraries were built. TCRdb recomputed calls from the multiplex PCR reads with MiXCR, one row per CDR3 protein. The sample carries around 400,000 distinct CDR3 sequences, 15% recorded once. Specified time point: newly diagnosed GD, antithyroid drugs for less than 3 months. TCR sequences were obtained from RNA taken from PBMCs. This sample was also put to use in a study of T cells in Graves' hyperthyroidism and ophthalmopathy.

The input for sequencing was peripheral blood mononuclear cells (PBMCs), taken at new diagnosis, from a patient treated with antithyroid drugs. The receptors were sampled from a woman aged 35 to 49 with Graves disease.

This clonotype was picked up many times. The chain recombines TRBV6-1 with TRBJ1-5; a weak D match, TRBD1 (6 bases). Between the trimmed V and J ends, which lost 3 bases and 7 bases, there was a span of 10 bases. The germline V gene encodes CDR1 MNHNS and CDR2 SASEGT. There are 13 residues in the CDR3. The CDR3 here is CASSDTRGQPQHF. As DNA, the CDR3 is TGTGCCAGCAGTGACACTAGGGGGCAGCCCCAGCATTTT.

In its sample, this clonotype was seen many times. CDR3 DNA sequence: TGCAGTGCCGCCGGGACTAGCGGGAGTTATACGCAGTATTTT. As protein: CSAAGTSGSYTQYF. The rearrangement uses TRBV20-1 and TRBJ2-3; 14 bases are a match to TRBD2. The CDR3 consists of 14 residues. V shed 6 bases and J 7 bases; nucleotides not matched to a gene: 6. Germline CDR1 DFQATT, CDR2 SNEGSKA (reference sequence).

This clonotype came up many times. V gene TRBV30 combines with J gene TRBJ1-5; no clear D gene. Germline V gene sequence: CDR1 GTSNPN, CDR2 SVGIG (reference sequence). The CDR3 totals 13 residues. Trimming removed 0 bases at V and 0 bases at J, with 3 bases between. CDR3 in DNA: TGTGCCTGGAGTGTGTCTAGCAATCAGCCCCAGCATTTT. As protein: CAWSVSSNQPQHF.

A note on this clonotype: A read error may explain this, as a much larger clone is one base away. The chain carries TRBV6-5 and TRBJ2-5, with a possible D match to TRBD1 (6 bases). CDR3 length: 13 residues. Germline V gives CDR1 MNHEY, CDR2 SVGAGI. The CDR3 here is CASSWTVQEAQYF. The CDR3 DNA reads as TGTGCCAGCAGTTGGACAGTCCAAGAGGCCCAGTACTTC.

This clonotype was found many times. A much larger clone differs by one base, so this may be a read error. This chain uses TRBV12-3 or TRBV12-4 with TRBJ2-1; 9 nucleotides match TRBD1. J lost 7 bases, V lost 2 bases, and 9 bases had no gene match. This CDR3 is built from 16 residues. The CDR3 region is CASSLKQGADGNEQFF. In nucleotides, the CDR3 is TGTGCCAGCAGTTTAAAACAGGGGGCGGATGGGAATGAGCAGTTCTTC.

This chain joins TRBV7-2 and TRBJ1-2; D unclear. The CDR3 consists of 15 residues. Germline values: CDR1 SGHTA, CDR2 FQGNSA. Trimming stripped 0 bases from V and 8 bases from J, with 16 bases between. CDR3 amino acids: CASSLAAIGFYGYTF. CDR3 DNA sequence: TGTGCCAGCAGCTTAGCAGCAATTGGTTTCTACGGCTACACCTTC.

The table lists this clonotype with a count of one. This may stem from a read error, because a much larger clone lies one nucleotide away. The V call is TRBV28, the J call TRBJ1-5; D might be TRBD1 (5 bases). Germline values: CDR1 MDHEN, CDR2 SYDVKM. Deletions cut 4 bases from V and 7 bases from J, with 17 bases between. This CDR3 is built from 15 residues. The CDR3 region is CASSWDGLQGQPQHF. The DNA for the CDR3 is TGTGCCAGCAGTTGGGACGGACTGCAAGGGCAGCCCCAGCATTTT.

This clonotype was seen repeatedly, ten times or more. J is TRBJ1-1 and V is TRBV6-6; possible D gene TRBD1, 6 bases. The V end was cut by 0 bases, the J end by 4 bases, with 15 bases between. Germline assignment: CDR1 MNHNY and CDR2 SVGAGI (reference sequence). CDR3 size: 16 residues. The CDR3 nucleotides read TGTGCCAGCAGTTACTCGGGGATTCGGGGGGCCACTGAAGCTTTCTTT. It is translated as CASSYSGIRGATEAFF.

This clonotype was seen repeatedly, ten times or more. The chain is built from TRBV19 and TRBJ2-7, with D perhaps matching TRBD2 (6 bases). The CDR3 consists of 17 residues. Trimming took 2 bases from V and 0 from J, leaving 17 bases between them. The V gene's germline CDR1 is LNHDA and CDR2 SQIVND (reference sequence). The CDR3 DNA reads as TGTGCCAGTAGTATATTAGTCGGCGGGATTACCTCCTACGAGCAGTACTTC. Encoded protein: CASSILVGGITSYEQYF.

This clonotype appeared many times. The V and J genes are TRBV12-3 or TRBV12-4 and TRBJ2-5, with TRBD2 matching 8 bases. The CDR3 sequence is 15 residues long. V was clipped by 7 bases and J by 5 bases; unmatched bases: 12. The CDR3: CASTSGRGGGETQYF. As DNA, the CDR3 is TGTGCCAGCACCTCCGGCCGGGGGGGGGGGGAGACCCAGTACTTC.

The sample holds many counts of this clonotype. J is TRBJ2-7 and V is TRBV4-3, with D possibly TRBD2 on 5 matching bases. Germline CDR1 and CDR2: LGHNA and YSLEER. V lost 8 bases to trimming and J lost 3 bases, with 17 bases between them. This CDR3 has 14 residues. DNA of the CDR3: TGCGCCAGCCCACGAGGGCGAAGAGGCTACGAGCAGTACTTC. Translating gives CASPRGRRGYEQYF.

The gene calls are TRBV6-2 or TRBV6-3 and TRBJ2-5; maybe TRBD1 (6 bases). Germline assignment: CDR1 MNHEY and CDR2 SVGEGT. Trimming took 2 bases from V and 4 from J, leaving 11 bases between them. The CDR3 consists of 14 residues. The CDR3 loop is CASSYPRGRETQYF. The CDR3, as DNA: TGTGCCAGCAGTTACCCCAGGGGAAGAGAGACCCAGTACTTC.

This clonotype was seen a few times. This chain joins TRBV6-2 or TRBV6-3 and TRBJ2-2, with D hard to call. CDR1 and CDR2 from the germline V gene are MNHEY and SVGEGT. Trimming pared 0 bases from V and 4 bases from J, leaving 15 bases between. The CDR3 has 17 amino acids. Here the CDR3 reads CASSYSVRASLTGELFF. As DNA, the CDR3 is TGTGCCAGCAGTTACTCTGTAAGGGCTAGTCTCACCGGGGAGCTGTTTTTT.

The chain uses TRBV6-1 and TRBJ2-3, with 8 nucleotides matching TRBD2. The trim removed 2 bases at V and 5 bases at J, leaving 6 bases unmatched. The CDR3 has 15 residues. Germline V lookup: CDR1 MNHNS, CDR2 SASEGT. CDR3 region: CASSESAGVLDTQYF. The CDR3 region has the DNA TGTGCCAGCAGTGAATCAGCGGGAGTTCTAGATACGCAGTATTTT.

Points on this clonotype: The CDR3 end shows no conserved phenylalanine or tryptophan, and so a read error is likely. The rearrangement joins TRBV11-2 to TRBJ2-7; tentative D call: TRBD2 (5 bases). Trimming pared 4 bases from V and 5 bases from J, leaving 18 bases between. The CDR3 extends over 15 amino acids. Germline loops: CDR1 SGHAT, CDR2 FQNNGV. The CDR3 here is CASSSSQAASHEQYS. Here the CDR3 DNA reads TGTGCCAGCAGCTCGAGTCAAGCGGCAAGCCACGAGCAGTACTCC.

This clonotype was recorded many times. The chain carries TRBV28 and TRBJ2-3; the D is unclear. The CDR3 is 20 residues long. The V and J ends lost 2 bases and 0 bases respectively, with 24 bases between them. CDR1 is MDHEN and CDR2 is SYDVKM in the germline V gene. The CDR3 loop reads CASSLPPTRALRLSTDTQYF. CDR3 DNA: TGTGCCAGCAGTTTACCCCCGACGCGCGCACTGCGGCTTAGCACAGATACGCAGTATTTT.

This clonotype was found many times. The gene calls are TRBV9 and TRBJ2-2; possibly TRBD1 for D (6 bases). Germline CDR1 SGDLS, CDR2 YYNGEE. The CDR3 totals 14 residues. Deletions cut 3 bases from V and 7 bases from J, with 13 bases between. CDR3 residues: CASSARGSNGELFF. CDR3 nucleotides: TGTGCCAGCAGCGCCAGGGGCTCGAACGGGGAGCTGTTTTTT. The full variable domain, completed using reference TRBV9 and TRBJ2-2, is DSGVTQTPKHLITATGQRVTLRCSPRSGDLSVYWYQQSLDQGLQFLIQYYNGEERAKGNILERFSAQQFPDLHSELNLSSLELGDSALYFCASSARGSNGELFFGEGSRLTVL.

In its sample, this clonotype was seen many times. The rearrangement links TRBV28 to TRBJ2-5, with D possibly matching TRBD2 (6 bases). This CDR3 contains 14 residues. CDR1 is MDHEN, CDR2 SYDVKM, per germline. The ends were cut back, 8 bases at V and 1 base at J, with 14 bases in the middle. CDR3 protein: CASWGGALQETQYF. In DNA form, the CDR3 reads TGTGCCAGCTGGGGCGGGGCTCTCCAAGAGACCCAGTACTTC.

This chain links TRBV3-1 with TRBJ2-2, with 7 bases identical to TRBD1. The CDR3 extends over 16 amino acids. The junction had 10 bases not matched to a gene; V was cut back by 2 bases and J by 7 bases. Germline loops: CDR1 LGHDT, CDR2 YNNKEL (reference sequence). The CDR3: CASSQNAPQGDGELFF. The CDR3 nucleotides are TGTGCCAGCAGCCAAAACGCACCCCAGGGGGACGGGGAGCTGTTTTTT.

This clonotype showed up many times. This chain uses TRBV11-2 with TRBJ2-7; no clear D gene. This CDR3 is built from 15 residues. Germline V gives CDR1 SGHAT, CDR2 FQNNGV. V lost 3 bases and J lost 3, with 15 bases in between. The CDR3 sequence: CASSFRSIGYYEQYF. CDR3 nucleotide sequence: TGTGCCAGCAGCTTTAGATCGATCGGGTACTACGAGCAGTACTTC.

This clonotype appeared many times. The chain couples TRBV3-1 to TRBJ2-1, with TRBD2 matching 12 bases. V gave up 4 bases and J gave up 6 bases; unmatched junction bases: 4. The CDR3 contains 15 residues. Per germline, CDR1 LGHDT and CDR2 YNNKEL (reference sequence). As DNA, the CDR3 is TGTGCCAGCAGCCTCGGGGGACTAGCGGGCAATGAGCAGTTCTTC. Translated: CASSLGGLAGNEQFF.

This clonotype has just a few counts. V usage is TRBV5-6 and J usage is TRBJ2-1; no clear D. V was trimmed by 0 bases and J by 8 bases, leaving 18 bases between them. Per the germline V gene, CDR1 is SGHDT and CDR2 is YYEEEE. The length of the CDR3 is 16 residues. CDR3 DNA: TGTGCCAGCAGCTTGGTAAGGCTTTCCTCCTCTGATGAGCAGTTCTTC. Amino acid sequence: CASSLVRLSSSDEQFF.

With respect to this clonotype: The junction departs from germline at one end; a sequencing error may be responsible. The V call is TRBV5-5, the J call TRBJ1-6; no clear D gene. Germline loops: CDR1 SGHKS, CDR2 YYEKEE (reference sequence). The CDR3 totals 12 residues. The CDR3 sequence: CASSLRSAGGDF. CDR3 nucleotides: TGTGCCAGCAGCTTACGTTCAGCTGGCGGCGACTTT.

The sample holds many counts of this clonotype. This chain connects TRBV12-3 or TRBV12-4 to TRBJ2-5; 7 bases are a match to TRBD2. The J segment lost 4 bases and the V segment lost 5 bases, leaving 7 bases of the junction unmatched. The CDR3 is 14 residues long. The CDR3 reads CASSPGLVGETQYF. CDR3 nucleotide sequence: TGTGCCAGCAGTCCCGGACTAGTGGGAGAGACCCAGTACTTC.

This clonotype showed up many times. The V call is TRBV13, the J call TRBJ2-2; a possible D gene is TRBD1 (5 bases). Germline V lookup: CDR1 PRHDT, CDR2 FYEKMQ (reference sequence). The CDR3 consists of 13 residues. The V gene lost 6 bases and the J gene lost 3 bases, with 8 bases spanning the gap. The CDR3 reads CASRGVDTGELFF. CDR3 DNA: TGTGCCAGCAGAGGGGTCGACACCGGGGAGCTGTTTTTT.

A remark on this clonotype: Since a much larger clone is just one base distant, this may be a read error. The chain links TRBV5-4 to TRBJ2-3; TRBD1 aligns across 7 bases. Germline CDR1 SGHNT, CDR2 YYREEE (reference sequence). The CDR3 has 15 amino acids. DNA of the CDR3: TGTGCCAGCAGCCTGGGACAGCCTAGCACAGATACGCACTATTTT. Amino acid sequence: CASSLGQPSTDTHYF.